A selection of T cell receptor beta chains follows, all from one sample in a study of blood T cell repertoires in COVID-19. Sequencing used immunoSEQ multiplex PCR; TCRdb keeps in-frame clones, though not all of them. The sample lists roughly 81,000 clones, roughly 91% seen once, with under 2.5% in the top ten. The sequenced sample consisted of peripheral blood. These receptors were collected from a woman between 45 and 60 years old in a cohort sampled during active COVID-19. CDR3s include the opening cysteine and the closing phenylalanine or tryptophan. A D gene is named only where the DNA matches it firmly. Some rows have no size entry. The others give once, few or many, or a class for an expanded clone.

V: TRBV10-3
D: TRBD1
size: NA
J: TRBJ1-1
CDR3: CAISRQGAHTEAFF
DNA: TGTGCCATCAGTCGACAGGGGGCGCATACTGAAGCTTTCTTT

V: TRBV5-1
D: NA
size: NA
J: TRBJ1-2
CDR3: CASSLDGGSYGYTF
DNA: TGCGCCAGCAGCTTGGATGGGGGCAGCTATGGCTACACCTTC

V: TRBV5-1
D: TRBD2
size: NA
J: TRBJ2-5
CDR3: CASAGLAGVQETQYF
DNA: TGCGCCAGCGCGGGACTAGCGGGAGTGCAAGAGACCCAGTACTTC

V: TRBV5-1
D: TRBD1
size: NA
J: TRBJ2-3
CDR3: CASSGGQGTDTQYF
DNA: TGCGCCAGCAGCGGGGGACAGGGAACAGATACGCAGTATTTT

V: TRBV2
D: TRBD2
size: NA
J: TRBJ2-1
CDR3: CATDGTSGGGEQFF
DNA: TGTGCCACCGATGGGACTAGCGGGGGAGGAGAGCAGTTCTTC

V: TRBV13
D: TRBD1
size: NA
J: TRBJ2-1
CDR3: CASSSRQGTGLGNEQFF
DNA: TGTGCCAGCAGCTCGCGACAGGGGACAGGGCTCGGCAATGAGCAGTTCTTC

V: TRBV3-1/TRBV3-2
D: NA
size: NA
J: TRBJ2-7
CDR3: CASSQEGTARSSYEQYF
DNA: TGTGCCAGCAGCCAAGAAGGTACGGCGAGGAGCTCCTACGAGCAGTACTTC

V: TRBV6-5
D: NA
size: NA
J: TRBJ1-1
CDR3: CASSSQRTEAFF
DNA: TGTGCCAGCAGTTCCCAGCGGACTGAAGCTTTCTTT

V: TRBV19
D: NA
size: NA
J: TRBJ2-3
CDR3: CASSIRAYTDTQYF
DNA: TGTGCCAGTAGTATCAGGGCCTACACAGATACGCAGTATTTT

V: TRBV3-1/TRBV3-2
D: NA
size: NA
J: TRBJ1-5
CDR3: CASSQDSLGGNQPQHF
DNA: TGTGCCAGCAGCCAAGATTCGCTCGGGGGGAATCAGCCCCAGCATTTT

V: TRBV7-2
D: TRBD2
size: NA
J: TRBJ2-7
CDR3: CASSQRTSRSEQYF
DNA: TGTGCCAGCAGCCAGCGGACTAGCCGAAGCGAGCAGTACTTC

V: TRBV20-1
D: NA
size: NA
J: TRBJ1-3
CDR3: CSARGGNTIYF
DNA: TGCAGTGCCAGGGGAGGGAACACCATATATTTT

V: TRBV5-1
D: NA
size: NA
J: TRBJ2-7
CDR3: CASSSTGGSYEQYF
DNA: TGCGCCAGCAGCTCAACCGGGGGATCCTACGAGCAGTACTTC

V: TRBV30
D: TRBD1
size: NA
J: TRBJ2-1
CDR3: CAWMSGGYNEQFF
DNA: TGTGCCTGGATGTCAGGGGGTTACAATGAGCAGTTCTTC

V: TRBV7-3
D: NA
size: NA
J: TRBJ2-4
CDR3: CASSLNRDDIQYF
DNA: TGTGCCAGCAGCCTTAACAGGGATGACATTCAGTACTTC

V: TRBV7-8
D: NA
size: once
J: TRBJ1-1
CDR3: CASRWDIRVRGRPNTEAFF
DNA: TGTGCCAGCAGATGGGACATAAGGGTTAGGGGCCGACCGAACACTGAAGCTTTCTTT

V: TRBV10-3
D: TRBD2
size: NA
J: TRBJ2-1
CDR3: CAISLAGTSYNEQFF
DNA: TGTGCCATCAGCTTAGCGGGGACCTCCTACAATGAGCAGTTCTTC

V: TRBV28
D: TRBD1
size: NA
J: TRBJ2-7
CDR3: CASRSTGVGYEQYF
DNA: TGTGCCAGCAGATCTACAGGGGTGGGCTACGAGCAGTACTTC

V: TRBV6-6
D: TRBD2
size: NA
J: TRBJ2-7
CDR3: CASRPLSGGVYEQYF
DNA: TGTGCCAGCAGGCCCCTCAGCGGGGGGGTTTACGAGCAGTACTTC

V: TRBV3-1/TRBV3-2
D: NA
size: few
J: TRBJ2-5
CDR3: CASSQDRPGSQYF
DNA: TGTGCCAGCAGCCAAGATAGGCCGGGATCCCAATACTTC

V: TRBV9
D: NA
size: NA
J: TRBJ2-3
CDR3: CASSGGKSGTDTQYF
DNA: TGTGCCAGCAGCGGGGGAAAGAGCGGTACAGATACGCAGTATTTT

V: TRBV7-6
D: TRBD2
size: NA
J: TRBJ2-5
CDR3: CASSLARGTSERSRKETQYF
DNA: TGTGCCAGCAGCTTAGCAAGAGGGACTAGCGAGAGGAGTCGTAAAGAGACCCAGTACTTC

V: TRBV5-1
D: TRBD1
size: NA
J: TRBJ2-2
CDR3: CASSLEWVQGSTGELFF
DNA: TGCGCCAGCAGCTTGGAGTGGGTACAGGGGTCGACCGGGGAGCTGTTTTTT

V: TRBV4-1
D: TRBD2
size: NA
J: TRBJ2-1
CDR3: CASTKSAGDLYNEQFF
DNA: TGCGCCAGCACCAAATCGGCGGGGGACCTCTACAATGAGCAGTTCTTC

V: TRBV19
D: NA
size: once
J: TRBJ2-5
CDR3: CASSIAGTNPVTQYF
DNA: TGTGCCAGTAGTATAGCCGGGACAAATCCGGTGACCCAGTACTTC

V: TRBV11-3
D: NA
size: NA
J: TRBJ1-6
CDR3: CASSPSQGGSPLHF
DNA: TGTGCCAGCAGCCCCTCCCAGGGAGGTTCACCCCTCCACTTT

V: TRBV27
D: NA
size: NA
J: TRBJ1-6
CDR3: CASSLREGYNSPLHF
DNA: TGTGCCAGCAGTTTACGGGAGGGCTATAATTCACCCCTCCACTTT

V: TRBV12-3/TRBV12-4
D: NA
size: NA
J: TRBJ1-1
CDR3: CASIARGEAFF
DNA: TGTGCCAGCATCGCTAGGGGAGAAGCTTTCTTT

V: TRBV7-8
D: NA
size: NA
J: TRBJ2-3
CDR3: CASRVGGGVTITDTQYF
DNA: TGTGCCAGCAGGGTAGGGGGGGGTGTCACGATTACAGATACGCAGTATTTT

V: TRBV7-2
D: NA
size: NA
J: TRBJ2-2
CDR3: CASSYGLLPTGELFF
DNA: TGTGCCAGCAGCTACGGACTGCTACCTACCGGGGAGCTGTTTTTT

V: TRBV10-3
D: TRBD2
size: NA
J: TRBJ2-1
CDR3: CAISEGGTIYNEQFF
DNA: TGTGCCATCAGCGAAGGTGGGACTATCTACAATGAGCAGTTCTTC

V: TRBV7-6
D: NA
size: NA
J: TRBJ1-2
CDR3: CASSPQGASGHGYTF
DNA: TGTGCCAGCAGCCCCCAAGGAGCGTCAGGGCATGGCTACACCTTC

V: TRBV11-2
D: TRBD2
size: NA
J: TRBJ2-4
CDR3: CASSSLGAGEAKNIQYF
DNA: TGTGCCAGCAGCTCGCTGGGTGCGGGAGAAGCCAAAAACATTCAGTACTTC

V: TRBV10-3
D: NA
size: few
J: TRBJ1-5
CDR3: CATKTGEAQPQHF
DNA: TGTGCCACCAAGACGGGGGAAGCTCAGCCCCAGCATTTT

V: TRBV28
D: TRBD1
size: NA
J: TRBJ1-2
CDR3: CASIISSGTGNGYTF
DNA: TGTGCCAGCATCATTTCCTCCGGGACAGGGAATGGCTACACCTTC

V: TRBV19
D: NA
size: NA
J: TRBJ2-7
CDR3: CASSIAGVYYEQYF
DNA: TGTGCCAGTAGTATAGCCGGAGTTTACTACGAGCAGTACTTC

V: TRBV7-9
D: TRBD2
size: NA
J: TRBJ2-1
CDR3: CASSSGLAGAYGEQFF
DNA: TGTGCCAGCAGCTCGGGACTAGCGGGGGCTTACGGTGAGCAGTTCTTC

V: TRBV4-1
D: NA
size: NA
J: TRBJ1-2
CDR3: CASSQPPPGQSRYGYTF
DNA: TGCGCCAGCAGCCAGCCCCCCCCCGGACAGTCGCGCTATGGCTACACCTTC

V: TRBV9
D: NA
size: NA
J: TRBJ2-1
CDR3: CASSVDGGSYNEQFF
DNA: TGTGCCAGCAGCGTAGATGGCGGGTCCTACAATGAGCAGTTCTTC

V: TRBV2
D: NA
size: few
J: TRBJ1-3
CDR3: CASGAVPQALSGNTIYF
DNA: TGTGCCAGCGGGGCTGTGCCTCAAGCACTCTCTGGAAACACCATATATTTT

V: TRBV12-3/TRBV12-4
D: NA
size: NA
J: TRBJ1-2
CDR3: CASSLTRSGGYTF
DNA: TGTGCCAGCAGTTTAACTCGAAGTGGTGGCTACACCTTC

V: TRBV11-2
D: TRBD2
size: NA
J: TRBJ2-1
CDR3: CASSFLAGGPGNEQFF
DNA: TGTGCCAGCAGCTTCCTAGCGGGGGGGCCCGGTAATGAGCAGTTCTTC

V: TRBV11-3
D: NA
size: NA
J: TRBJ2-7
CDR3: CASSAGYEQYF
DNA: TGTGCCAGCAGCGCCGGCTACGAGCAGTACTTC

V: TRBV5-4
D: TRBD2
size: NA
J: TRBJ2-5
CDR3: CASSLGGRRGGKETQYF
DNA: TGTGCCAGCAGCTTGGGTGGACGGCGGGGGGGTAAAGAGACCCAGTACTTC

V: TRBV19
D: TRBD1
size: NA
J: TRBJ1-1
CDR3: CASSPVGQGTPEAFF
DNA: TGTGCCAGTAGTCCCGTGGGACAGGGTACCCCTGAAGCTTTCTTT

V: TRBV10-3
D: NA
size: NA
J: TRBJ2-7
CDR3: CASEDVNSYEQYF
DNA: TGTGCCTCGGAGGACGTCAACTCCTACGAGCAGTACTTC

V: TRBV13
D: NA
size: NA
J: TRBJ2-5
CDR3: CASSSPERRGQETQYF
DNA: TGTGCCAGCAGCTCTCCCGAGCGGAGAGGGCAAGAGACCCAGTACTTC

V: TRBV7-8
D: TRBD1
size: NA
J: TRBJ2-7
CDR3: CASSLGQGAYEQYF
DNA: TGTGCCAGCAGCCTGGGACAGGGGGCCTACGAGCAGTACTTC

V: TRBV18
D: TRBD1
size: NA
J: TRBJ1-2
CDR3: CASSPPSGTGGNGYTF
DNA: TGTGCCAGCTCACCACCCTCCGGGACAGGGGGCAATGGCTACACCTTC

V: TRBV6-1
D: TRBD1
size: once
J: TRBJ2-7
CDR3: CASSEVGTGVLEQYF
DNA: TGTGCCAGCAGTGAAGTAGGGACAGGGGTTCTCGAGCAGTACTTC

V: TRBV27
D: NA
size: NA
J: TRBJ1-2
CDR3: CASSLSRQNGYTF
DNA: TGTGCCAGCAGTTTATCTAGACAGAATGGCTACACCTTC

V: TRBV5-1
D: NA
size: NA
J: TRBJ1-4
CDR3: CASSFGFGTTNEKLFF
DNA: TGCGCCAGCAGCTTCGGGTTTGGAACAACTAATGAAAAACTGTTTTTT